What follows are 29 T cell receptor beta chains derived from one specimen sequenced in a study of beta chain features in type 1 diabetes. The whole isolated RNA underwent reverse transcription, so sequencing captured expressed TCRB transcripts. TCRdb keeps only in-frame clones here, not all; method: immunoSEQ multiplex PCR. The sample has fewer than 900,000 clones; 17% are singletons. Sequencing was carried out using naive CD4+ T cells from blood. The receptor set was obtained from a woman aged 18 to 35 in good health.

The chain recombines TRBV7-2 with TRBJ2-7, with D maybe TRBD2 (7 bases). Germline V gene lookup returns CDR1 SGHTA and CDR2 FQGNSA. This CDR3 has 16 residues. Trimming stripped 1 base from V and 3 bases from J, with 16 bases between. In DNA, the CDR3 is TGTGCCAGCAGCTTAGTGTTCGGGGGGCTCCGCTACGAGCAGTACTTC. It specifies CASSLVFGGLRYEQYF.

This chain's CDR3 is CASSLWVLANEQYF. CDR3 DNA: TGTGCCAGCAGCTTGTGGGTTCTTGCGAACGAGCAGTACTTC. V is TRBV5-6 and J is TRBJ2-7, with D uncertain. The CDR3 has 14 amino acids. Germline V CDR1 and CDR2: SGHDT, YYEEEE. Trimming removed 1 base from V and 5 bases from J, with 13 bases in between. Looking up the rest from reference TRBV5-6 and TRBJ2-7 gives the full variable domain: DAGVTQSPTHLIKTRGQQVTLRCSPKSGHDTVSWYQQALGQGPQFIFQYYEEEERQRGNFPDRFSGHQFPNYSSELNVNALLLGDSALYLCASSLWVLANEQYFGPGTRLTVT.

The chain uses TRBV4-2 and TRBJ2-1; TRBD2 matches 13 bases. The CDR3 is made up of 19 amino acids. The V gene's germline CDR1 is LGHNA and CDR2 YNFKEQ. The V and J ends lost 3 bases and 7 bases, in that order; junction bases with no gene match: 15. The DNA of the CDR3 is TGTGCCAGCAGCCACGCACTAGCGGGAGGGCGGGGTGGCAAAAATGAGCAGTTCTTC. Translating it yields CASSHALAGGRGGKNEQFF.

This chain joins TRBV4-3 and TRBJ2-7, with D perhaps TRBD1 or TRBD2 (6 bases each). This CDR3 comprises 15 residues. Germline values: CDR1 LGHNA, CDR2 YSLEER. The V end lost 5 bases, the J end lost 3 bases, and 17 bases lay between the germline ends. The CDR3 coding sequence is TGCGCCAGCAGCTACCTCAGGGGCGGGATCTACGAGCAGTACTTC. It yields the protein CASSYLRGGIYEQYF.

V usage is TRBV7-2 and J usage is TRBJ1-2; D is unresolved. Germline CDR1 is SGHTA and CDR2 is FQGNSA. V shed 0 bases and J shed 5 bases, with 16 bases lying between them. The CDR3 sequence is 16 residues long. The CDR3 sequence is CASSLARSMGQYGYTF. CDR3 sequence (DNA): TGTGCCAGCAGCTTAGCCAGGTCTATGGGTCAGTATGGCTACACCTTC. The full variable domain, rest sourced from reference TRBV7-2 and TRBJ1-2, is GAGVSQSPSNKVTEKGKDVELRCDPISGHTALYWYRQSLGQGLEFLIYFQGNSAPDKSGLPSDRFSAERTGGSVSTLTIQRTQQEDSAVYLCASSLARSMGQYGYTFGSGTRLTVV.

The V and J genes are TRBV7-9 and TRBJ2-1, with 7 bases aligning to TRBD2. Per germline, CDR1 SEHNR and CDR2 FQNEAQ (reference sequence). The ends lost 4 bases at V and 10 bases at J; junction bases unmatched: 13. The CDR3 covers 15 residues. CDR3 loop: CASSSGGLGEREQFF. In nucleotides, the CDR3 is TGTGCCAGCAGCTCAGGCGGACTAGGGGAGCGGGAGCAGTTCTTC.

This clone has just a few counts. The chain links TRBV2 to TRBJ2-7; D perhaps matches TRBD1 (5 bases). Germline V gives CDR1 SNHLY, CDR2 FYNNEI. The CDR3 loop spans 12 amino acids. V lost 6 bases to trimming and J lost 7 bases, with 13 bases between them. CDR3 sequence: CASRGLRQEQYF. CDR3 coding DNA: TGTGCCAGCAGGGGGTTGCGACAGGAGCAGTACTTC.

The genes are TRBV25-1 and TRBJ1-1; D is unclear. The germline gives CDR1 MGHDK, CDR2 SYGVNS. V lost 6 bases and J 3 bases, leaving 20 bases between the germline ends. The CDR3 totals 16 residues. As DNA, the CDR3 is TGTGCCAGCAGGCGGGCGGACGGTCCGTCGGACACTGAAGCTTTCTTT. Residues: CASRRADGPSDTEAFF. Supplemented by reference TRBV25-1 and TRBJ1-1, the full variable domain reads EADIYQTPRYLVIGTGKKITLECSQTMGHDKMYWYQQDPGMELHLIHYSYGVNSTEKGDLSSESTVSRIRTEHFPLTLESARPSHTSQYLCASRRADGPSDTEAFFGQGTRLTVV.

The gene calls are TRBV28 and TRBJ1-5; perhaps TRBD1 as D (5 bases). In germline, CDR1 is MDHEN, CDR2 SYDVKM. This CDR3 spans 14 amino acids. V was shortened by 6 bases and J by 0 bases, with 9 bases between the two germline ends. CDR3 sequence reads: CASRGPNSNQPQHF. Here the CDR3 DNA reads TGTGCCAGCAGGGGGCCTAATAGCAATCAGCCCCAGCATTTT.

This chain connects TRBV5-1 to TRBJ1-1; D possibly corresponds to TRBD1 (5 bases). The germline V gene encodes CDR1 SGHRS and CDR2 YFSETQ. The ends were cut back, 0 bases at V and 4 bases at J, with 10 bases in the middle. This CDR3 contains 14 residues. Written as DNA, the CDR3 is TGCGCCAGCAGCTTGGGCAGGGCGGTCACTGAAGCTTTCTTT. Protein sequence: CASSLGRAVTEAFF.

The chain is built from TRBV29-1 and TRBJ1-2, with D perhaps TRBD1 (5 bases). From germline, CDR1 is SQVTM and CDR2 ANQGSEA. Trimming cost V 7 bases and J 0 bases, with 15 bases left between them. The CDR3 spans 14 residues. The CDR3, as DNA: TGCAGCGCTGCCAGGGACCCGCCTAACTATGGCTACACCTTC. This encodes CSAARDPPNYGYTF.

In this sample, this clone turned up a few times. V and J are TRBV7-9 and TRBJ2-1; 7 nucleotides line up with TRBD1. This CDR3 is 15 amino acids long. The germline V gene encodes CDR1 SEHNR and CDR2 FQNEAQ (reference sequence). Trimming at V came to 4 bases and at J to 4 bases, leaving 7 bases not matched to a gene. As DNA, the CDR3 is TGTGCCAGCAGCTCACAGGGGACCGTTTACAATGAGCAGTTCTTC. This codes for CASSSQGTVYNEQFF.

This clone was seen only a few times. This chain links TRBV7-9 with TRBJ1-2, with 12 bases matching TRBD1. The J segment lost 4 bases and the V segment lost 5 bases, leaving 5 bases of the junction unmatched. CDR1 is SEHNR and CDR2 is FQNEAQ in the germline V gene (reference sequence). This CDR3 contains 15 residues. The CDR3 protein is CASSPGQGAVYGYTF. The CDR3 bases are TGTGCCAGCAGCCCGGGACAGGGGGCTGTCTATGGCTACACCTTC. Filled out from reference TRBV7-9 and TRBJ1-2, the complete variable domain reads DTGVSQNPRHKITKRGQNVTFRCDPISEHNRLYWYRQTLGQGPEFLTYFQNEAQLEKSRLLSDRFSAERPKGSFSTLEIQRTEQGDSAMYLCASSPGQGAVYGYTFGSGTRLTVV.

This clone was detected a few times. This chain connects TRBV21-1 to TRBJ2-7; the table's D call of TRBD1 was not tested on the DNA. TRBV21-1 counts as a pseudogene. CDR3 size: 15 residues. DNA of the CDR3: TGTGCCAGCAGCACTCCCGGGACAGGGCCTGACGAGCAGTACTTC. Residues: CASSTPGTGPDEQYF.

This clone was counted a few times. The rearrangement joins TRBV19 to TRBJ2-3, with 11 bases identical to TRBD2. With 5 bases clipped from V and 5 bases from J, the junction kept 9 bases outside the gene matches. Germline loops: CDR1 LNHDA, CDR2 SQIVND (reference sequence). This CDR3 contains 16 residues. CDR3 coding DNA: TGTGCCAGTAGTCGGGATAAACTAGCGGGGGTAGATACGCAGTATTTT. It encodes CASSRDKLAGVDTQYF.

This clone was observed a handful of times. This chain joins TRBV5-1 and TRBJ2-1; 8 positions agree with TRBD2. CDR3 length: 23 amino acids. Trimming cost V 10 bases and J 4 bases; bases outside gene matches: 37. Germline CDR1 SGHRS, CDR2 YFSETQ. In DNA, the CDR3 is TGCGCCGGGGCCTGTGGAGAACAATTAGGGACTAGGTCAAACCGGGATCCTTACAATGAGCAGTTCTTC. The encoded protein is CAGACGEQLGTRSNRDPYNEQFF.

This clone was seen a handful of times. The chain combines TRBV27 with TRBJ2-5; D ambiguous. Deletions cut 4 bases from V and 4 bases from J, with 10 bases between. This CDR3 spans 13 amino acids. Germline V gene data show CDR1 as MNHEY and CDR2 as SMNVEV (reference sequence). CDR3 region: CASSWKGGETQYF. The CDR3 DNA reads TGTGCCAGCAGTTGGAAGGGTGGAGAGACCCAGTACTTC.

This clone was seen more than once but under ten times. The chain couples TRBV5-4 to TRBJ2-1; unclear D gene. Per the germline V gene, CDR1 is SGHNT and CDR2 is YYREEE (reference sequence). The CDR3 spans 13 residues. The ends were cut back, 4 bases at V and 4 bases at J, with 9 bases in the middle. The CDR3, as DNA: TGTGCCAGCAGCCAAACACAGTACAATGAGCAGTTCTTC. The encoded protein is CASSQTQYNEQFF.

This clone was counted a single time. The CDR3 coding sequence is TGCGCCAGCAGCTTACCGGGACTAGCGACCAATGAGCAGTTCTTC. It codes for CASSLPGLATNEQFF. V is TRBV5-1 and J is TRBJ2-1; 10 bases agree with TRBD2. Looked up from germline, CDR1 is SGHRS and CDR2 is YFSETQ. V shed 2 bases, J shed 6 bases, and the junction held 5 bases outside the gene matches. This CDR3 comprises 15 residues.

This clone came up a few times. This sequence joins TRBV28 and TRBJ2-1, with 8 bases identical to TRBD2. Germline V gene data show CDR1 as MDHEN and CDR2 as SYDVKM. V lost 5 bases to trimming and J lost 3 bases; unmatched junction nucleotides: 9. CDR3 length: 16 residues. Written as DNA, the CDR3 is TGTGCCAGCAGTACCTTAGCGGGAAATTTCTACAATGAGCAGTTCTTC. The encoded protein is CASSTLAGNFYNEQFF.

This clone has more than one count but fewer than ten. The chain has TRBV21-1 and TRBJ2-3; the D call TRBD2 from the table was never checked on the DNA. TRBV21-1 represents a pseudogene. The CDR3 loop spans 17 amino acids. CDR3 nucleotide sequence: TGTGCCAGCAGCAAGAGTGGACTAGCGGGAGTGAAAGATACGCAGTATTTT. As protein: CASSKSGLAGVKDTQYF.

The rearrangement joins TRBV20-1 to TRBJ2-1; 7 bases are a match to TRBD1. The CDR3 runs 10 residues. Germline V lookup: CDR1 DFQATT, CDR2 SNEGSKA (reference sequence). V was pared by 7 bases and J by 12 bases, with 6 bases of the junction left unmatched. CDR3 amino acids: CSVTDRSQFF. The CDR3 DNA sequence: TGCAGTGTAACGGACAGGTCGCAGTTCTTC.

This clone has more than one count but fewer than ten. The CDR3: CASSETGRGGEQYF. The CDR3 nucleotides read TGTGCCAGCAGTGAAACGGGCAGGGGAGGGGAGCAGTACTTC. The chain recombines TRBV6-1 with TRBJ2-7; a weak D match, TRBD2 (7 bases). The germline V gene has CDR1 MNHNS and CDR2 SASEGT. The CDR3 totals 14 residues. V lost 2 bases to trimming and J lost 7 bases, with 15 bases between them.

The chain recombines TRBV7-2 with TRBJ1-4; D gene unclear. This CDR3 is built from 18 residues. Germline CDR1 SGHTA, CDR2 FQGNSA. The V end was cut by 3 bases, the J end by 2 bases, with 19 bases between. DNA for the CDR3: TGTGCCAGCAGCTTGCTGGACGCGAGGTTCGCTACTAATGAAAAACTGTTTTTT. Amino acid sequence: CASSLLDARFATNEKLFF.

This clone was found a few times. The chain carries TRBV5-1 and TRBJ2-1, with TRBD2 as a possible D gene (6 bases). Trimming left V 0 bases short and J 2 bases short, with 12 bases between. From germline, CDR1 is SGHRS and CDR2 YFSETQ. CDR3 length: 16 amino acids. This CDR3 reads CASSLDLAKTYNEQFF. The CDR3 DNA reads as TGCGCCAGCAGCTTGGATCTAGCGAAGACCTACAATGAGCAGTTCTTC.

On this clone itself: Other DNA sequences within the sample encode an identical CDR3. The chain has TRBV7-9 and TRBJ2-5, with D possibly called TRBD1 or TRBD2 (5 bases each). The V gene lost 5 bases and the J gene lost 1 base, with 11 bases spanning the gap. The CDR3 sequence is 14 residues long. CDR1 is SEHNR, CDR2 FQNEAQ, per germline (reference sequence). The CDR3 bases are TGTGCCAGCAGCCTGGGGACGGTCCAAGAGACCCAGTACTTC. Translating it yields CASSLGTVQETQYF.

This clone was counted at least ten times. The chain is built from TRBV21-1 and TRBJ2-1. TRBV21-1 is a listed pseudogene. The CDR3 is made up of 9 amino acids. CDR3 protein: CASRGWQFF. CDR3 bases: TGTGCCAGCAGAGGGTGGCAGTTCTTC.

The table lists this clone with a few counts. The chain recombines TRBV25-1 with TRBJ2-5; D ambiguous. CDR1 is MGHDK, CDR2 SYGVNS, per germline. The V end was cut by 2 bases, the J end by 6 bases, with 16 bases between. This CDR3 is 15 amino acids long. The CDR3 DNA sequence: TGTGCCAGCAGTGAACTCGCATCCGGGCTGAAGACCCAGTACTTC. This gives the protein CASSELASGLKTQYF.

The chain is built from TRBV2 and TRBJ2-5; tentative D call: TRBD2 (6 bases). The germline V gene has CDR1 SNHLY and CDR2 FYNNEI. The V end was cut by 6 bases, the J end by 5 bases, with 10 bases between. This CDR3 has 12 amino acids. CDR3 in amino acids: CASRGGAETQYF. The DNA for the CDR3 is TGTGCCAGCAGGGGGGGAGCGGAGACCCAGTACTTC. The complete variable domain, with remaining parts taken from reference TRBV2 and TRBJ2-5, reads EPEVTQTPSHQVTQMGQEVILRCVPISNHLYFYWYRQILGQKVEFLVSFYNNEISEKSEIFDDQFSVERPDGSNFTLKIRSTKLEDSAMYFCASRGGAETQYFGPGTRLLVL.